Shown below are 7 T cell receptor beta chains from a single sample sequenced in a study of cytomegalovirus exposure and HLA in healthy donors. The PCR contained 60 Vbeta and 13 Jbeta primers. The repertoire was sequenced with immunoSEQ multiplex PCR; TCRdb's copy has only in-frame clones and lacks some. The repertoire holds more than 40,000 clones, with about 85% as singletons. Sequenced: PBMCs. These receptors all stem from a man aged 50 to 59 in good health and CMV-seronegative.

This clone has a single count. The chain combines TRBV11-3 with TRBJ1-1, with a possible D match to TRBD1 (5 bases). This CDR3 has 12 amino acids. The V gene lost 0 bases and the J gene lost 11 bases, with 10 bases spanning the gap. In germline, CDR1 is SGHNT, CDR2 YENEEA. The CDR3 is CASSLDAGDAFF. In nucleotides, the CDR3 is TGTGCCAGCAGCTTAGATGCGGGGGACGCTTTCTTT.

The CDR3 region has the DNA TGTGCCTGGAGTGTACAGGAAACGCAGTATTTT. This translates into CAWSVQETQYF. The V call is TRBV30, the J call TRBJ2-3; D might be TRBD1 (5 bases). The CDR3 has 11 amino acids. Germline values: CDR1 GTSNPN, CDR2 SVGIG (reference sequence). Trimming removed 0 bases from V and 9 bases from J, with 7 bases in between.

This clone has more than one count but fewer than ten. This chain uses TRBV10-3 with TRBJ1-2; D is perhaps TRBD1 (5 bases). The V gene lost 2 bases and the J gene lost 2 bases, with 9 bases spanning the gap. The CDR3 loop spans 14 amino acids. Per germline, CDR1 ENHRY and CDR2 SYGVKD. DNA of the CDR3: TGTGCCATCAGTGAGGGACACTTGAACTATGGCTACACCTTC. Translated: CAISEGHLNYGYTF.

The rearrangement links TRBV5-1 to TRBJ1-6; D is possibly TRBD1 (6 bases). Germline V gene sequence: CDR1 SGHRS, CDR2 YFSETQ. There are 16 residues in the CDR3. Trimming took off 5 bases at V and 10 bases at J, with 22 bases between the two ends. CDR3 sequence (DNA): TGCGCCAGCAGTTCGGGCACACAGGGAATACGATCACCCCTCCACTTT. Amino acids: CASSSGTQGIRSPLHF.

The chain links TRBV5-1 to TRBJ2-2; TRBD2 matches at 11 bases. CDR3 length equals 17 residues. V lost 0 bases, J lost 5 bases, and 6 bases stayed unmatched. Germline lookup yields CDR1 SGHRS and CDR2 YFSETQ. In nucleotides, the CDR3 is TGCGCCAGCAGCTTGGATAGCGGGAGGGCAGAAACCGGGGAGCTGTTTTTT. Its protein product is CASSLDSGRAETGELFF.

This clone was recorded once. V gene TRBV4-2 combines with J gene TRBJ2-1, with 9 bases aligning to TRBD2. CDR3 length: 16 residues. The V gene's germline CDR1 is LGHNA and CDR2 YNFKEQ. J gave up 6 bases and V 3 bases, and 9 bases lay outside the gene matches. CDR3 bases: TGTGCCAGCAGCCAGGAAATAGCGGGAGTTGGCAATGAGCAGTTCTTC. Amino acids: CASSQEIAGVGNEQFF.

This chain uses TRBV7-3 with TRBJ2-1; perhaps TRBD1 as D (7 bases). Deletions cut 2 bases from V and 3 bases from J, with 11 bases between. CDR3 length: 15 amino acids. CDR1 and CDR2 from the germline V gene are SGHTA and FQGTGA. The CDR3 DNA reads as TGTGCCAGCAGCTTAGCGCAGGGGGGCTACAATGAGCAGTTCTTC. The encoded protein is CASSLAQGGYNEQFF.